The source of this TCR beta chain is a study of monozygotic twins with inflammatory bowel disease. This CDR3 has 14 amino acids. Germline V CDR1 and CDR2: SGHRS, YFSETQ. Study-wide points: Among IBD patients, TCRbeta diversity (inverse Simpson) was lower than in healthy co-twins. No detectable difference in repertoire similarity separated concordant from discordant twins, possibly as a result of limited power.

TCRdb reprocessed the 5' RACE reads, keeping one entry per CDR3 protein, no DNA. This table holds some 150,000 distinct CDR3 sequences. In the case of this clonotype: Its antigen is unidentified.

Blood was collected, roughly 2.4 ml per donor. The clonotype originates from a human donor with ulcerative colitis or Crohn's disease, or a healthy co-twin of an affected twin (not recorded which). Sequenced sample: blood. The chain is built from TRBV5-1 and TRBJ2-5; the D call from TCRdb, TRBD2, cannot be confirmed without DNA. The CDR3 sequence: CASSSTSGSETQYF.